Ten or more counts support the clone carrying this TCR beta chain. Original analysis: The assay estimated nucleated cells by amplifying reference gene primers. Libraries were prepared by immunoSEQ multiplex PCR; TCRdb keeps only in-frame clonotypes and omits some of them. V, J and clone size derive from that table, while D and trimming were established from the DNA sequence. In the table there are about 330,000 clones, 65% to 90% of which are singletons. These data belong to a study of blood T cell repertoires in COVID-19. The overall study: Both acute and convalescent COVID-19 samples were obtained from the United States, Italy and Spain. T cells, B-cell-depleted T cells, or PBMCs supplied cDNA or gDNA.

Trimming took 8 bases from V and 5 from J, leaving 16 bases between them. CDR1 and CDR2 (germline): SGHNT, YYREEE (reference sequence). CDR3 length equals 13 residues. V is TRBV5-4 and J is TRBJ1-2, with D perhaps TRBD1 (6 bases). The sequence came from a human donor in a cohort sampled during active COVID-19. The sample comprised peripheral blood. The CDR3 nucleotides read TGTGCCAGTAATCCACAGGGCGCTTATGGCTACACCTTC. Protein: CASNPQGAYGYTF.